This record covers a single T cell receptor beta chain. This specimen belongs to a study of blood T cell repertoires in COVID-19. At the level of the study: COVID-19 samples, acute and convalescent, were from the United States, Italy and Spain. PBMCs, B-cell-depleted T cells, or T cells provided the cDNA or gDNA that made up the material.

In the original processing: Reference gene primer amplification gave estimated nucleated cell counts. TCRdb's copy holds only in-frame clones and misses some; the assay was immunoSEQ multiplex PCR. V and J calls and clone size are those listed in that table; D and trimming were worked out from the DNA. The sample lists about 100,000 clones, roughly 84% seen once, with around 2% in the top ten. The V gene's germline CDR1 is MDHEN and CDR2 SYDVKM. With V trimmed by 6 bases and J by 4 bases, 10 bases remained unmatched. This CDR3 has 16 residues. J is TRBJ1-2 and V is TRBV28; 11 positions match TRBD1. This TCR was sampled from a man between 65 and 85 years old with active or convalescent COVID-19. Sequenced sample: peripheral blood. The DNA for the CDR3 is TGTGCCAGCAGAAGTGTGGACAGGGGGCTTAGCTATGGCTACACCTTC. Protein: CASRSVDRGLSYGYTF.